This T cell receptor beta chain is from a study of T cell responses to AZD1222 COVID-19 vaccine. Clones were read by immunoSEQ multiplex PCR, and TCRdb kept only the in-frame ones, dropping some. The sample holds under 200,000 clones, more than 75% seen once. Germline V gives CDR1 SGHAT, CDR2 FQNNGV. V was clipped by 7 bases and J by 10 bases, with 25 bases between them. The CDR3 consists of 15 residues. This rearrangement joins TRBV11-2 to TRBJ2-5; maybe TRBD1 (7 bases). The sequence derives from an adult who received the AZD1222 COVID-19 vaccine. This material consisted of peripheral blood, taken 28 days after the second AZD1222 dose. CDR3 sequence (DNA): TGTGCCAGCACTGTAGGGGGCCGGCCAATGGAGGGCCAGTACTTC. Its translation is CASTVGGRPMEGQYF. The full variable domain, with the rest looked up from reference TRBV11-2 and TRBJ2-5, is EAGVAQSPRYKIIEKRQSVAFWCNPISGHATLYWYQQILGQGPKLLIQFQNNGVVDDSQLPKDRFSAERLKGVDSTLKIQPAKLEDSAVYLCASTVGGRPMEGQYFGPGTRLLVL.